The 27 T cell receptor beta chains listed next were all sequenced from one sample in a study of cytomegalovirus exposure and HLA in healthy donors. 13 Jbeta primers and 60 Vbeta primers were used for the PCR. Measured with immunoSEQ multiplex PCR; TCRdb has only the in-frame clones, and not every one. The repertoire has about 140,000 clones, over 75% of them found once; the top ten carry approximately 2.3%. The sequenced sample was PBMCs. Receptor source: a man aged 25 to 45 in good health and CMV-seronegative.

The chain couples TRBV9 to TRBJ2-1; the match to TRBD2 covers 10 bases. This CDR3 has 15 residues. Germline assignment: CDR1 SGDLS and CDR2 YYNGEE. V shed 0 bases, J shed 9 bases, and the junction held 6 bases outside the gene matches. The CDR3: CASSVGSGRAGEQFF. In nucleotides, the CDR3 is TGTGCCAGCAGCGTAGGAAGCGGGAGGGCCGGTGAGCAGTTCTTC. Variable domain in full (rest from reference TRBV9 and TRBJ2-1): DSGVTQTPKHLITATGQRVTLRCSPRSGDLSVYWYQQSLDQGLQFLIQYYNGEERAKGNILERFSAQQFPDLHSELNLSSLELGDSALYFCASSVGSGRAGEQFFGPGTRLTVL.

The rearrangement links TRBV5-1 to TRBJ1-3, with D unclear. The CDR3 runs to 14 residues. V dropped 8 bases and J dropped 0 bases, with 12 bases sitting between them. Germline loops: CDR1 SGHRS, CDR2 YFSETQ. The chain's CDR3 is CARGSFRSGNTIYF. For the CDR3, the DNA is TGCGCCAGAGGGAGTTTCCGCTCTGGAAACACCATATATTTT.

The rearrangement joins TRBV4-1 to TRBJ1-2, with D perhaps TRBD1 (5 bases). Trimming removed 1 base at V and 7 bases at J, with 25 bases between. Germline lookup yields CDR1 MGHRA and CDR2 YSYEKL. CDR3 length: 18 amino acids. This CDR3 reads CASSQGPLRGVGSGGYTF. The CDR3 nucleotides read TGCGCCAGCAGCCAAGGACCTCTGCGGGGGGTCGGTAGTGGTGGCTACACCTTC.

This sequence joins TRBV7-6 and TRBJ2-1; TRBD2 matches 8 bases. The CDR3 is made up of 19 amino acids. The V gene end was trimmed by 1 base and the J gene end by 9 bases; junction bases not matched to a gene: 20. Germline V gene lookup returns CDR1 SGHVS and CDR2 FNYEAQ. The CDR3 here is CASSLGPHSAGGPDVEQFF. The CDR3 coding sequence is TGTGCCAGCAGCTTAGGACCGCATTCTGCGGGGGGCCCTGACGTTGAGCAGTTCTTC. The full variable domain, rest sourced from reference TRBV7-6 and TRBJ2-1, is GAGVSQSPRYKVTKRGQDVALRCDPISGHVSLYWYRQALGQGPEFLTYFNYEAQQDKSGLPNDRFSAERPEGSISTLTIQRTEQRDSAMYRCASSLGPHSAGGPDVEQFFGPGTRLTVL.

This clone has only a few counts. V is TRBV4-1 and J is TRBJ2-1; TRBD2 matches 9 bases. The germline gives CDR1 MGHRA, CDR2 YSYEKL. This CDR3 is built from 16 residues. Unmatched junction bases numbered 6, after V lost 4 bases and J lost 2 bases. The CDR3 loop reads CASSRVTSGPYNEQFF. CDR3 nucleotide sequence: TGCGCCAGCAGCCGGGTGACTAGCGGTCCCTACAATGAGCAGTTCTTC.

The genes are TRBV6-1 and TRBJ1-6; no clear D. CDR3 length: 12 residues. Trimming cost V 7 bases and J 10 bases, with 11 bases left between them. In germline, CDR1 is MNHNS, CDR2 SASEGT. The CDR3: CASKPDYSPLHF. In DNA, the CDR3 is TGTGCCAGCAAGCCTGACTACTCACCCCTCCACTTT.

The V gene is TRBV18, the J gene TRBJ2-1, with 8 bases fitting TRBD2. V lost 3 bases, J lost 5 bases, and 9 bases stayed unmatched. The CDR3 totals 16 residues. Germline V gene sequence: CDR1 KGHSH, CDR2 LQKENI. In DNA, the CDR3 is TGTGCCAGCTCACCCGGATTGAGTAGCGGGAACAATGAGCAGTTCTTC. Its protein is CASSPGLSSGNNEQFF.

The V and J genes are TRBV5-1 and TRBJ2-7, with D perhaps matching TRBD1 (5 bases). Germline loops: CDR1 SGHRS, CDR2 YFSETQ. V was cut by 0 bases and J by 7 bases, with 11 bases left in between. The CDR3 length is 13 residues. The CDR3 here is CASSLGGSWEQYF. CDR3 bases: TGCGCCAGCAGCTTGGGGGGCAGCTGGGAGCAGTACTTC.

The rearrangement links TRBV6-5 to TRBJ1-5, with a tentative D call TRBD1 (6 bases). The CDR3 contains 13 residues. Germline CDR1 and CDR2: MNHEY and SVGAGI. The V end lost 7 bases, the J end lost 6 bases, and 13 bases lay between the germline ends. The chain's CDR3 is CASNPSQGQPQHF. The CDR3 DNA follows: TGTGCCAGCAACCCGTCACAGGGTCAGCCCCAGCATTTT.

This sequence joins TRBV11-2 and TRBJ2-7, with a weak D call TRBD2 (6 bases). CDR3 length: 14 residues. CDR1 is SGHAT and CDR2 is FQNNGV in the germline V gene. The V gene lost 2 bases and the J gene lost 2 bases, with 10 bases spanning the gap. The CDR3 is CASSLSSGPYEQYF. DNA of the CDR3: TGTGCCAGCAGCTTAAGTAGCGGTCCCTACGAGCAGTACTTC.

This clone has a handful of counts. The V gene is TRBV10-1, the J gene TRBJ1-3; D remains unclear. There are 14 residues in the CDR3. V dropped 3 bases and J dropped 2 bases, with 8 bases sitting between them. Germline V lookup: CDR1 WNHNN, CDR2 SYGVQD (reference sequence). CDR3 loop: CASSDPGAGNTIYF. The CDR3 DNA reads TGCGCCAGCAGTGATCCGGGAGCTGGAAACACCATATATTTT.

This chain uses TRBV19 with TRBJ2-7; TRBD1 matches at 7 bases. The CDR3 totals 17 residues. Germline V gene data show CDR1 as LNHDA and CDR2 as SQIVND (reference sequence). J gave up 5 bases and V 4 bases, and 17 bases lay outside the gene matches. The CDR3 here is CASSTQATGALRDEQYF. The DNA of the CDR3 is TGTGCCAGTAGTACCCAGGCCACAGGGGCCCTAAGGGACGAGCAGTACTTC.

The chain combines TRBV5-1 with TRBJ2-5; 12 bases agree with TRBD1. Germline V gene sequence: CDR1 SGHRS, CDR2 YFSETQ. V shed 3 bases, J shed 5 bases, and the junction held 5 bases outside the gene matches. The CDR3 loop spans 15 amino acids. Here the CDR3 reads CASSWGQGAGETQYF. Here the CDR3 DNA reads TGCGCCAGCAGCTGGGGACAGGGGGCAGGGGAGACCCAGTACTTC. Drawing the rest from reference TRBV5-1 and TRBJ2-5, the complete variable domain is KAGVTQTPRYLIKTRGQQVTLSCSPISGHRSVSWYQQTPGQGLQFLFEYFSETQRNKGNFPGRFSGRQFSNSRSEMNVSTLELGDSALYLCASSWGQGAGETQYFGPGTRLLVL.

This clone appeared a few times. The chain is built from TRBV28 and TRBJ1-1, with TRBD1 identical over 9 bases. The germline CDR1 and CDR2 sequences are MDHEN and SYDVKM. The CDR3 is 12 residues long. Germline trimming cut 3 bases from V and 12 bases from J; bases unmatched to any gene: 5. The CDR3 spells CASSLDRGKPFF. The CDR3 DNA is TGTGCCAGCAGTTTGGACAGGGGAAAGCCTTTCTTT.

The chain recombines TRBV5-1 with TRBJ2-5; TRBD1 matches at 7 bases. The CDR3 contains 15 residues. Losses at the gene ends were 2 bases for V and 2 bases for J; bases not matched to a gene: 6. Germline-derived CDR1 and CDR2 are SGHRS and YFSETQ. The CDR3 sequence: CASSFNRGRQETQYF. In DNA form, the CDR3 reads TGCGCCAGCAGCTTCAACAGGGGAAGGCAAGAGACCCAGTACTTC. Full variable domain (remainder filled in from reference TRBV5-1 and TRBJ2-5): KAGVTQTPRYLIKTRGQQVTLSCSPISGHRSVSWYQQTPGQGLQFLFEYFSETQRNKGNFPGRFSGRQFSNSRSEMNVSTLELGDSALYLCASSFNRGRQETQYFGPGTRLLVL.

V usage is TRBV27 and J usage is TRBJ1-2; TRBD1 agrees at 9 bases. The V gene's germline CDR1 is MNHEY and CDR2 SMNVEV (reference sequence). Trimming removed 4 bases from V and 3 bases from J; junction bases left unmatched: 9. This CDR3 region has 16 residues. CDR3 sequence reads: CASSYHPRDRDYGYTF. The CDR3 DNA is TGTGCCAGCAGTTACCACCCCCGGGACAGGGACTATGGCTACACCTTC.

This clone came up a few times. This chain uses TRBV7-3 with TRBJ1-3, with unresolved D. This CDR3 has 15 amino acids. V was clipped by 2 bases and J by 3 bases, with 11 bases between them. Germline assignment: CDR1 SGHTA and CDR2 FQGTGA. In DNA, the CDR3 is TGTGCCAGCAGCTTAGATCGGACTGTTGGAAACACCATATATTTT. This translates into CASSLDRTVGNTIYF.

The rearrangement links TRBV2 to TRBJ1-4, with 7 bases lining up with TRBD1. CDR3 size: 14 residues. The V segment lost 7 bases and the J segment 8 bases; nucleotides outside the gene matches: 10. Germline V gene lookup returns CDR1 SNHLY and CDR2 FYNNEI. CDR3 residues: CASTETGASEKLFF. The CDR3 DNA sequence: TGTGCCAGCACCGAAACAGGGGCAAGCGAAAAACTGTTTTTT.

This chain joins TRBV28 and TRBJ2-7; 7 bases fit TRBD1. This CDR3 has 13 residues. Germline V gene sequence: CDR1 MDHEN, CDR2 SYDVKM. The trim removed 7 bases at V and 3 bases at J, leaving 6 bases unmatched. Written as DNA, the CDR3 is TGTGCCAGCACGACAGGGAATAACTACGAGCAGTACTTC. The encoded protein is CASTTGNNYEQYF.

The chain recombines TRBV5-1 with TRBJ1-6; a possible D gene is TRBD1 (5 bases). The CDR3 runs 17 residues. Trimming removed 1 base at V and 6 bases at J, with 17 bases between. From germline, CDR1 is SGHRS and CDR2 YFSETQ. The CDR3 sequence: CASSLNPQGRGNSPLHF. The CDR3 coding sequence is TGCGCCAGCAGCTTGAACCCCCAGGGAAGGGGTAATTCACCCCTCCACTTT.

The V and J genes are TRBV6-6 and TRBJ2-3; D not resolved. The CDR3 sequence is 13 residues long. V lost 7 bases and J 6 bases, leaving 14 bases between the germline ends. The V gene's germline CDR1 is MNHNY and CDR2 SVGAGI (reference sequence). The CDR3 bases are TGTGCCAGCACCCGACACGAGACGGATACGCAGTATTTT. Its translation: CASTRHETDTQYF.

The CDR3 sequence: CASSDQTGNTEAFF. The CDR3 DNA reads as TGCGCCAGCAGTGACCAGACAGGGAACACTGAAGCTTTCTTT. The V call is TRBV10-1, the J call TRBJ1-1, with a tentative D call TRBD1 (6 bases). V was trimmed by 3 bases and J by 1 base, leaving 9 bases between them. CDR1 and CDR2 from the germline V gene are WNHNN and SYGVQD (reference sequence). This CDR3 region has 14 residues.

The V and J genes are TRBV28 and TRBJ1-2; the D gene is possibly TRBD1 (6 bases). The CDR3 covers 16 residues. Trimming took 6 bases from V and 2 from J, leaving 19 bases between them. Germline-derived CDR1 and CDR2 are MDHEN and SYDVKM. As DNA, the CDR3 is TGTGCCAGCAGCCCCCCAATGGGGGCGGAGAACTATGGCTACACCTTC. It encodes CASSPPMGAENYGYTF.

Points on this clone: One end of the junction varies from germline; a read error may be responsible. The chain links TRBV7-7 to TRBJ1-1, with TRBD1 identical over 10 bases. This CDR3 region has 13 residues. The germline gives CDR1 SSHAT, CDR2 FNYEAQ (reference sequence). In DNA form, the CDR3 reads TGTGCTAGCAGCCCATGGACAGGGGGTGAAGCTTTCTTT. It translates to CASSPWTGGEAFF.

This clone has more than one count but fewer than ten. This chain links TRBV6-6 with TRBJ1-5; D is unresolved. Looked up from germline, CDR1 is MNHNY and CDR2 is SVGAGI (reference sequence). V lost 0 bases and J lost 7, with 7 bases in between. The CDR3 extends over 13 amino acids. The CDR3 loop is CASSYSSLQPQHF. DNA for the CDR3: TGTGCCAGCAGTTACTCGTCCCTGCAGCCCCAGCATTTT.

V usage is TRBV28 and J usage is TRBJ2-7; 8 bases are shared with TRBD1. The CDR3 contains 13 residues. CDR1 MDHEN and CDR2 SYDVKM come from the germline V gene. V dropped 8 bases and J dropped 7; count of bases not matched to a gene: 10. The CDR3 protein is CASAFRGRREQYF. In nucleotides, the CDR3 is TGTGCCAGCGCCTTCAGGGGGCGAAGGGAGCAGTACTTC. The variable domain in full, completed from reference TRBV28 and TRBJ2-7, reads DVKVTQSSRYLVKRTGEKVFLECVQDMDHENMFWYRQDPGLGLRLIYFSYDVKMKEKGDIPEGYSVSREKKERFSLILESASTNQTSMYLCASAFRGRREQYFGPGTRLTVT.

The J gene is TRBJ2-7, the V gene TRBV10-2; 8 nucleotides line up with TRBD1. The germline CDR1 and CDR2 sequences are WSHSY and SAAADI. The CDR3 totals 15 residues. With 6 bases clipped from V and 2 bases from J, the junction kept 9 bases outside the gene matches. The CDR3 DNA reads TGCGCCAGCAGGGAGGGACAGGCTTCCGCCTACGAGCAGTACTTC. Translated: CASREGQASAYEQYF.